Below, one T cell receptor beta chain is given with its context. What it recognizes is unknown. V was pared by 2 bases and J by 0 bases, with 19 bases between. This CDR3 spans 18 amino acids. CDR1 SEHNR and CDR2 FQNEAQ come from the germline V gene (reference sequence). The data are from a study of shared clonotypes between healthy human individuals. The naive CD8 population came from CD45RO-negative cells selected for CCR7, without terminally differentiated effector memory CD45RA+ cells. Study-wide findings and caveats: Sequencing depth was predicted to influence how clonotypes are shared among donors. Of the naive CD4 clonotypes, 4% to 5% were shared across several donors.

Assay execution took place at the deep level. Profiling relied on immunoSEQ multiplex PCR, and the TCRdb table lists in-frame clones only, not all of them. The table has about 2 million clones, approximately 94% seen once; the top ten hold 1% to 1.5%. The receptor was derived from a man between 18 and 29 years old in good health. Source material: naive CD8+ T cells sorted from blood. This sequence joins TRBV7-9 and TRBJ1-2, with D perhaps TRBD1 (6 bases). The CDR3 bases are TGTGCCAGCAGCTTAACTTGGCCAGGGGTCCAGGCTAACTATGGCTACACCTTC. Translated: CASSLTWPGVQANYGYTF.